This TCR beta chain was sequenced during a study of T cells in Graves' hyperthyroidism and ophthalmopathy. This clonotype was seen ten or more times. The investigators amplified TCR beta CDR3 regions from RNA transcripts. The TCR CDR3 was amplified in a first-round RT-PCR using the HTBI primer set. TCRdb ran MiXCR on the multiplex PCR reads and lists one entry per CDR3 protein. The sample has some 770,000 distinct CDR3 sequences, 16% seen once. The hyperthyroidism was newly diagnosed and had lasted under 2 months; the patients were aged 18 to 65. Fresh 10 ml peripheral blood yielded PBMCs. Germline lookup yields CDR1 MDHEN and CDR2 SYDVKM. This CDR3 has 13 amino acids. V was cut by 8 bases and J by 5 bases, with 16 bases left in between.

Sequencing was carried out using blood. The rearrangement links TRBV28 to TRBJ2-7; no firm D call. This TCR was sampled from a man aged 18-30 years with Graves' hyperthyroidism. The CDR3 region has the DNA TGTGCCAGCCGGGTTTTGGGGTCCCACGAGCAGTACTTC. This translates into CASRVLGSHEQYF. The entire variable domain, with the rest obtained from reference TRBV28 and TRBJ2-7, is as follows: DVKVTQSSRYLVKRTGEKVFLECVQDMDHENMFWYRQDPGLGLRLIYFSYDVKMKEKGDIPEGYSVSREKKERFSLILESASTNQTSMYLCASRVLGSHEQYFGPGTRLTVT.